The source of this T cell receptor (beta chain) is a study of shared clonotypes between healthy human individuals. Study-level points and caveats: In this cohort, only blood was sampled, and tissue repertoires likely differ. In the sorted subsets, rarefaction showed sequencing was incomplete despite large depth.

CDR1 is GTSNPN, CDR2 SVGIG, per germline (reference sequence). V dropped 2 bases and J dropped 8; count of bases not matched to a gene: 7. The CDR3 consists of 15 residues. Worth noting for this clone: What it recognizes is unknown.

The protocol was immunoSEQ multiplex PCR, while the TCRdb copy is restricted to in-frame clones and leaves out a portion. The sample contains hundreds of thousands of clones, 98% of which appear only once. CD45RO negativity and positive selection for CCR7 defined naive CD8 cells, a population that excluded terminally differentiated effector memory CD45RA+ cells. The sequence derives from a man younger than 40 in good health. J is TRBJ2-1 and V is TRBV30, with 12 bases fitting TRBD1. Sequencing was carried out using naive CD8+ T cells sorted from blood. The CDR3 nucleotides read TGTGCCTGGAGTACCGGGACAGGGGGCCGGGATGAGCAGTTCTTC. Amino acid sequence: CAWSTGTGGRDEQFF. Full variable domain (outside the CDR3, taken from reference TRBV30 and TRBJ2-1): SQTIHQWPATLVQPVGSPLSLECTVEGTSNPNLYWYRQAAGRGLQLLFYSVGIGQISSEVPQNLSASRPQDRQFILSSKKLLLSDSGFYLCAWSTGTGGRDEQFFGPGTRLTVL.